This T cell receptor (beta chain) was identified during a study of blood T cell repertoires in COVID-19. Clones were sequenced by immunoSEQ multiplex PCR, and TCRdb holds only the in-frame ones, with some missing. In the table there are approximately 250,000 clones, roughly 81% of which are singletons. Germline V gives CDR1 MNHNS, CDR2 SASEGT. The CDR3 runs to 16 residues. Trimming pared 2 bases from V and 2 bases from J, leaving 14 bases between. The chain combines TRBV6-1 with TRBJ2-3, with a possible D match to TRBD2 (6 bases). This clonotype originated in a man between 50 and 59 years old with acute or convalescent COVID-19. Sequencing used peripheral blood. This CDR3 reads CASSETGGWDTDTQYF. In nucleotides, the CDR3 is TGTGCCAGCAGTGAAACCGGGGGATGGGACACAGATACGCAGTATTTT.